This passage covers 14 T cell receptor beta chains from one sample sequenced in a study of CD8 T cells in ankylosing spondylitis. One entry per CDR3 protein results from TCRdb running MiXCR on the 5' RACE reads. Here the sample spans around 27,000 distinct CDR3 sequences, over 2% being singletons. The sequenced sample was blood, either unsorted or a sorted T cell fraction (not recorded which). The receptors shown here come from a female donor with ankylosing spondylitis or in good health (not recorded which).

This clonotype was seen repeatedly, ten times or more. The chain joins TRBV9 to TRBJ2-1; TRBD2 matches at 10 bases. V lost 4 bases and J lost 6; bases outside the gene matches: 10. CDR1 and CDR2 (germline): SGDLS, YYNGEE. The CDR3 is 16 residues long. As DNA, the CDR3 is TGTGCCAGCAGCCCCCGGCTAGCGGGGGTTACCAATGAGCAGTTCTTC. The encoded protein is CASSPRLAGVTNEQFF.

Many counts were recorded for this clonotype. J is TRBJ2-3 and V is TRBV9, with TRBD2 matching 7 bases. Germline CDR1 reads SGDLS; CDR2 reads YYNGEE. V was pared by 0 bases and J by 1 base, with 8 bases of the junction left unmatched. The CDR3 runs to 17 residues. This CDR3 is CASSVAPLATGTDTQYF. CDR3 DNA: TGTGCCAGCAGCGTAGCCCCACTAGCGACCGGCACAGATACGCAGTATTTT.

To note about this clonotype: A much larger clone sits a single nucleotide away, making a read error possible. This chain joins TRBV9 and TRBJ2-5; 10 nucleotides match TRBD2. Germline loops: CDR1 SGDLS, CDR2 YYNGEE. The CDR3 is 17 residues long. The CDR3 loop is CASSVTSSGGPWGTLYF. In DNA, the CDR3 is TGTGCCAGCAGCGTCACATCTAGCGGGGGCCCGTGGGGGACCCTGTACTTC.

This clonotype was detected many times. This chain links TRBV9 with TRBJ2-1; 12 bases align to TRBD2. CDR1 SGDLS and CDR2 YYNGEE come from the germline V gene. The CDR3 totals 17 residues. The V segment lost 3 bases and the J segment 3 bases; nucleotides outside the gene matches: 7. This CDR3 is CASSGATSGGFYNEQFF. The CDR3 DNA is TGTGCCAGCAGCGGGGCGACTAGCGGGGGCTTCTACAATGAGCAGTTCTTC.

This clonotype was counted many times. The genes are TRBV9 and TRBJ2-1, with D maybe TRBD1 (7 bases). Trimming removed 3 bases from V and 4 bases from J, with 14 bases in between. Per the germline V gene, CDR1 is SGDLS and CDR2 is YYNGEE. The CDR3 totals 15 residues. The CDR3 DNA reads as TGTGCCAGCAGCGCTGCGGGACAGAGATACAATGAGCAGTTCTTC. This sequence encodes CASSAAGQRYNEQFF.

This clonotype has a count of ten or more. J is TRBJ2-7 and V is TRBV9; D remains unclear. The CDR3 covers 13 residues. Germline V gene data show CDR1 as SGDLS and CDR2 as YYNGEE. V was pared by 4 bases and J by 3 bases, with 11 bases between. The CDR3 region is CASSPDPLYEQYF. In DNA, the CDR3 is TGTGCCAGCAGCCCAGACCCTCTCTACGAGCAGTACTTC.

This clonotype was seen ten or more times. V is TRBV9 and J is TRBJ1-1, with D maybe TRBD1 (6 bases). V was pared by 0 bases and J by 1 base, with 16 bases between. The CDR3 runs 17 residues. Looked up from germline, CDR1 is SGDLS and CDR2 is YYNGEE. The CDR3 sequence is CASSVGGPGAKNTEAFF. In DNA form, the CDR3 reads TGTGCCAGCAGCGTAGGCGGCCCAGGGGCTAAGAACACTGAAGCTTTCTTT.

This clonotype was recorded many times. The J gene is TRBJ1-6, the V gene TRBV9; possible D gene TRBD1, 5 bases. With 0 bases removed from V and 10 bases from J, the gap between germline ends came to 14 bases. Looked up from germline, CDR1 is SGDLS and CDR2 is YYNGEE. The CDR3 runs 15 residues. In DNA form, the CDR3 reads TGTGCCAGCAGCGTAGCTGGGGGGGTTGGGTCACCCCTCCACTTT. Its protein is CASSVAGGVGSPLHF.

This clonotype has a count of ten or more. The chain employs TRBV9 and TRBJ1-6, with D possibly being TRBD1 (5 bases). Germline V gene data show CDR1 as SGDLS and CDR2 as YYNGEE. The CDR3 spans 13 residues. Trimming pared 4 bases from V and 7 bases from J, leaving 9 bases between. CDR3: CASSSGGNSPLHF. CDR3 coding DNA: TGTGCCAGCAGCTCGGGGGGAAATTCACCCCTCCACTTT. Based on the CDR3 plus reference TRBV9 and TRBJ1-6, the full variable domain is DSGVTQTPKHLITATGQRVTLRCSPRSGDLSVYWYQQSLDQGLQFLIQYYNGEERAKGNILERFSAQQFPDLHSELNLSSLELGDSALYFCASSSGGNSPLHFGNGTRLTVT.

This chain links TRBV9 with TRBJ2-3, with 10 bases that match TRBD2. Germline assignment: CDR1 SGDLS and CDR2 YYNGEE. The V segment lost 3 bases and the J segment 4 bases; nucleotides outside the gene matches: 5. The CDR3 has 15 residues. The CDR3 DNA sequence: TGTGCCAGCAGCGCTAGCGGGAGCTCGGCAGATACGCAGTATTTT. This gives the protein CASSASGSSADTQYF.

The table lists this clonotype with many counts. This chain joins TRBV9 and TRBJ2-1; D is unresolved. There are 13 residues in the CDR3. Trimming left V 0 bases short and J 3 bases short, with 4 bases between. Looked up from germline, CDR1 is SGDLS and CDR2 is YYNGEE. This CDR3 reads CASSVEGYNEQFF. The CDR3 region has the DNA TGTGCCAGCAGCGTAGAGGGCTACAATGAGCAGTTCTTC.

At least ten counts were recorded for this clonotype. The chain is built from TRBV9 and TRBJ2-2; perhaps TRBD2 as D (5 bases). The CDR3 is 16 amino acids. Germline assignment: CDR1 SGDLS and CDR2 YYNGEE. V shed 1 base and J shed 4 bases, with 14 bases lying between them. The CDR3 DNA follows: TGTGCCAGCAGCGTAAGGCCGACGGCGGGCACCGGGGAGCTGTTTTTT. It encodes CASSVRPTAGTGELFF. The full variable domain, rest sourced from reference TRBV9 and TRBJ2-2, is DSGVTQTPKHLITATGQRVTLRCSPRSGDLSVYWYQQSLDQGLQFLIQYYNGEERAKGNILERFSAQQFPDLHSELNLSSLELGDSALYFCASSVRPTAGTGELFFGEGSRLTVL.

This clonotype was seen at least ten times. The genes are TRBV9 and TRBJ2-3; D call uncertain. The CDR3 runs to 15 residues. V was cut by 3 bases and J by 6 bases, with 17 bases left in between. Germline lookup yields CDR1 SGDLS and CDR2 YYNGEE. CDR3 amino acids: CASSATNGLFDTQYF. The DNA of the CDR3 is TGTGCCAGCAGCGCTACAAACGGGTTATTTGATACGCAGTATTTT.

This clonotype was recorded at least ten times. The CDR3 loop reads CASSVSRWDEKLFF. The CDR3 DNA follows: TGTGCCAGCAGCGTGTCAAGGTGGGATGAAAAACTGTTTTTT. The V call is TRBV9, the J call TRBJ1-4; D is unresolved. This CDR3 is 14 amino acids long. With 2 bases removed from V and 6 bases from J, the gap between germline ends came to 11 bases. Germline-derived CDR1 and CDR2 are SGDLS and YYNGEE. The variable domain in full, completed from reference TRBV9 and TRBJ1-4, reads DSGVTQTPKHLITATGQRVTLRCSPRSGDLSVYWYQQSLDQGLQFLIQYYNGEERAKGNILERFSAQQFPDLHSELNLSSLELGDSALYFCASSVSRWDEKLFFGSGTQLSVL.